This passage covers 10 T cell receptor beta chains from one sample sequenced in a study of T cell repertoires in aging, cancer and after chemotherapy. Multiplex touch-down PCR with TRB-A/B primers amplified rearranged V-D-J TRB sequences. A single record per CDR3 protein comes from TCRdb applying MiXCR to the multiplex PCR reads. This table has 900 to 1,500 distinct CDR3 sequences, 20% to 30% appearing once. Amplification of TCR beta used genomic DNA extracted from peripheral blood. The sequenced sample consisted of blood. The receptor set was obtained from a human donor with a solid tumor.

By frequency in the sample, this clonotype is medium-sized. The chain employs TRBV13 and TRBJ1-3; TRBD1 aligns across 7 bases. Trimming cost V 5 bases and J 0 bases; bases outside gene matches: 10. Germline-derived CDR1 and CDR2 are PRHDT and FYEKMQ (reference sequence). The CDR3 is made up of 17 amino acids. In DNA, the CDR3 is TGTGCCAGCAGCCTGGGTGGTGGGGACAGCTCTGGAAACACCATATATTTT. Amino acids: CASSLGGGDSSGNTIYF.

By proportion, this clonotype is large (0.1 to 1%). V is TRBV27 and J is TRBJ1-2; 8 bases agree with TRBD1. Germline V gene sequence: CDR1 MNHEY, CDR2 SMNVEV (reference sequence). The CDR3 has 18 amino acids. Trimming took 5 bases from V and 4 from J; bases not matched to a gene: 18. In nucleotides, the CDR3 is TGTGCCAGCAGTCCTATAGTGAGGACAGGGAGCGGTGGCTATGGCTACACCTTC. It codes for CASSPIVRTGSGGYGYTF.

This clonotype is judged large. The chain has TRBV19 and TRBJ1-2; tentative D call: TRBD1 (5 bases). The V gene lost 10 bases and the J gene lost 0 bases, with 12 bases spanning the gap. The length of the CDR3 is 13 residues. Germline CDR1 reads LNHDA; CDR2 reads SQIVND (reference sequence). CDR3 nucleotide sequence: TGTGCCACCGGGGCCGGAGCTAACTATGGCTACACCTTC. Protein sequence: CATGAGANYGYTF.

By sample share, this clonotype is medium-sized. The genes are TRBV19 and TRBJ1-1; D not resolved. Trimming took off 3 bases at V and 0 bases at J, with 8 bases between the two ends. The CDR3 sequence is 14 residues long. Germline CDR1 LNHDA, CDR2 SQIVND (reference sequence). CDR3 nucleotides: TGTGCCAGTAGTATCTTGGTTTTGAACACTGAAGCTTTCTTT. It encodes CASSILVLNTEAFF.

This clonotype is large by share. Written as DNA, the CDR3 is TGCAGCGTTGAACCTTTCGGGGGGAACACTGAAGCTTTCTTT. Amino acids: CSVEPFGGNTEAFF. The chain carries TRBV29-1 and TRBJ1-1; D may be TRBD1 (5 bases). The CDR3 covers 14 residues. V was pared by 2 bases and J by 1 base, with 11 bases between. CDR1 and CDR2 (germline): SQVTM, ANQGSEA.

By its share, this clonotype is large. J is TRBJ2-7 and V is TRBV5-4; weak D call: TRBD2 (6 bases). Germline loops: CDR1 SGHNT, CDR2 YYREEE (reference sequence). V was cut by 4 bases and J by 4 bases, with 18 bases left in between. This CDR3 is built from 15 residues. The CDR3 bases are TGTGCCAGCAGCCCGACTGGGGCAGGGAGGTACGAGCAGTACTTC. This encodes CASSPTGAGRYEQYF.

Judged by abundance, this clonotype is medium-sized. V usage is TRBV20-1 and J usage is TRBJ1-1; 8 positions agree with TRBD1. CDR1 is DFQATT and CDR2 is SNEGSKA in the germline V gene (reference sequence). V shed 1 base and J 6 bases; nucleotides not matched to a gene: 10. The CDR3 loop spans 15 amino acids. The CDR3 spells CSARGRQGLDPEAFF. CDR3 nucleotide sequence: TGCAGTGCTAGAGGGAGACAGGGGCTCGACCCTGAAGCTTTCTTT.

This clonotype is labeled medium-sized (0.01 to 0.1%). The rearrangement uses TRBV5-4 and TRBJ2-7; the match to TRBD2 covers 10 bases. Germline CDR1 SGHNT, CDR2 YYREEE (reference sequence). The V and J ends lost 0 bases and 4 bases, in that order; junction bases with no gene match: 7. The CDR3 runs 16 residues. The CDR3 nucleotides read TGTGCCAGCAGCTTGGGAACAGCGGGGGGGTCGTACGAGCAGTACTTC. Translation: CASSLGTAGGSYEQYF.

The V and J genes are TRBV20-1 and TRBJ1-1; D unclear. The CDR3 is 12 residues long. Trimming took 3 bases from V and 8 from J, leaving 13 bases between them. From germline, CDR1 is DFQATT and CDR2 SNEGSKA (reference sequence). The CDR3 nucleotides read TGCAGTGCTAGCTCAGCCATCCTCGAAGCTTTCTTT. It yields the protein CSASSAILEAFF.

The CDR3 DNA follows: TGTGCCTGGAGTACCGGGACAGGGGGCTACGAGCAGTACTTC. Protein: CAWSTGTGGYEQYF. The rearrangement joins TRBV30 to TRBJ2-7, with TRBD1 identical over 11 bases. CDR1 GTSNPN and CDR2 SVGIG come from the germline V gene (reference sequence). The CDR3 length is 14 residues. V gave up 2 bases and J gave up 3 bases; unmatched junction bases: 3.